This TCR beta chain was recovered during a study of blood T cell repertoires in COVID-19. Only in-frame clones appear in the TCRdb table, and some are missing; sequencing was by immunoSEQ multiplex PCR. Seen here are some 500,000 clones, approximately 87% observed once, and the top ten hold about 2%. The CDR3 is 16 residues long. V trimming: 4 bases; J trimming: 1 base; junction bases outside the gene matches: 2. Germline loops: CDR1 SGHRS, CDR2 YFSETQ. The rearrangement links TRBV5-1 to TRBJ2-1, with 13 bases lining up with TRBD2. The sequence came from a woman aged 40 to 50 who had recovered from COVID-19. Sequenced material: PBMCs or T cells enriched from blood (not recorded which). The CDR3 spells CASSATSGRSYNEQFF. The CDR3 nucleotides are TGCGCCAGCAGCGCGACTAGCGGGAGGTCCTACAATGAGCAGTTCTTC.